This T cell receptor beta chain comes out of a study of regulatory T cells in long-lasting Graves disease. Broader study findings: Owing to a sample size that was small, accuracy may have been reduced. Reduced TCR diversity was observed in persistent Graves' patients versus newly diagnosed patients.

According to the study, TCR beta libraries were built with iRepertoire HTBI primers and CDR3-region Arm-PCR. TCRdb re-analysed the multiplex PCR reads in MiXCR, keeping a single row per CDR3 protein. The sample shows some 350,000 distinct CDR3 sequences, 15% to 20% of them seen only once. This clonotype showed up many times. Its antigen is as yet unknown. Time point indicated: newly diagnosed GD, antithyroid drugs for less than 3 months. The TCR library was made from RNA that had been extracted from PBMCs in TRIzol. V lost 0 bases and J lost 8, with 11 bases in between. Germline lookup yields CDR1 SGHRS and CDR2 YFSETQ. This CDR3 has 13 residues. This same sample was also taken into another study, of T cells in Graves' hyperthyroidism and ophthalmopathy. Turning to that study: The study left out patients who had uncontrolled infection, other autoimmune disease, pregnancy or lactation. The diagnostic basis comprised clinical symptoms, serum thyroxine and TRAb, thyroid ultrasound and orbital computed tomography.

The material sequenced was peripheral blood mononuclear cells (PBMCs), taken at new diagnosis, from a patient treated with antithyroid drugs. The sequence came from a woman younger than 30 with Graves disease. The chain has TRBV5-1 and TRBJ1-1; D gene unclear. CDR3 in DNA: TGCGCCAGCAGCTTGGGGGCCAGCCCCGAAGCTTTCTTT. Protein sequence: CASSLGASPEAFF.